The 19 T cell receptor beta chains listed next were all sequenced from one sample in a study of technical replicates of blood from a few donors. Data came from immunoSEQ multiplex PCR; TCRdb stores just in-frame clones and leaves some out. The top ten hold around 0.33% of the sample, which has about 97,000 clones, about 95% seen once. The sequenced material came from T cells isolated from PBMCs. The source of these receptors is a human donor in good health.

The rearrangement joins TRBV4-2 to TRBJ1-2; no definite D call. Germline CDR1 is LGHNA and CDR2 is YNFKEQ. This CDR3 contains 15 residues. V gave up 0 bases and J gave up 4 bases, with 12 bases separating them. The CDR3 coding sequence is TGTGCCAGCAGCCAAGAACCACAGCCCTTCTATGGCTACACCTTC. It yields the protein CASSQEPQPFYGYTF.

This rearrangement joins TRBV2 to TRBJ1-5, with TRBD1 identical over 9 bases. The germline V gene encodes CDR1 SNHLY and CDR2 FYNNEI. Germline trimming cut 6 bases from V and 0 bases from J; bases unmatched to any gene: 9. This CDR3 is 17 amino acids long. The CDR3 DNA is TGTGCCAGCAGCCGGGACAGGGACGTTTATAGCAATCAGCCCCAGCATTTT. Amino acids: CASSRDRDVYSNQPQHF.

The J gene is TRBJ2-7, the V gene TRBV29-1; TRBD2 agrees at 11 bases. V trimming: 7 bases; J trimming: 0 bases; junction bases outside the gene matches: 14. CDR1 and CDR2 (germline): SQVTM, ANQGSEA. The CDR3 contains 17 residues. The chain's CDR3 is CSGILAGGLYSSYEQYF. In DNA form, the CDR3 reads TGCAGCGGGATCCTAGCGGGAGGACTATATAGCTCCTACGAGCAGTACTTC.

The chain uses TRBV5-1 and TRBJ2-2; 9 bases align to TRBD2. The CDR3 runs 15 residues. Germline V CDR1 and CDR2: SGHRS, YFSETQ. Losses at the gene ends were 7 bases for V and 2 bases for J; bases not matched to a gene: 6. The CDR3 reads CASEAGGLNTGELFF. For the CDR3, the DNA is TGCGCCAGCGAGGCGGGAGGGCTAAACACCGGGGAGCTGTTTTTT.

This CDR3 reads CASSLYEGSNQPQHF. The CDR3 DNA is TGTGCCAGCAGTTTATATGAGGGATCTAATCAGCCCCAGCATTTT. The V and J genes are TRBV27 and TRBJ1-5; no reliable D call. The germline V gene has CDR1 MNHEY and CDR2 SMNVEV (reference sequence). This CDR3 has 15 residues. The V gene lost 1 base and the J gene lost 4 bases, with 11 bases spanning the gap.

The chain couples TRBV5-1 to TRBJ2-1, with 10 bases that match TRBD1. V was clipped by 1 base and J by 4 bases; unmatched bases: 5. Germline V gene data show CDR1 as SGHRS and CDR2 as YFSETQ. The CDR3 covers 16 residues. CDR3: CASSLSPGQGYNEQFF. For the CDR3, the DNA is TGCGCCAGCAGCTTGTCCCCGGGACAGGGGTACAATGAGCAGTTCTTC. Looking up the rest from reference TRBV5-1 and TRBJ2-1 gives the full variable domain: KAGVTQTPRYLIKTRGQQVTLSCSPISGHRSVSWYQQTPGQGLQFLFEYFSETQRNKGNFPGRFSGRQFSNSRSEMNVSTLELGDSALYLCASSLSPGQGYNEQFFGPGTRLTVL.

V gene TRBV13 combines with J gene TRBJ2-1, with D possibly being TRBD2 (6 bases). The CDR3 is 14 residues long. Germline CDR1 is PRHDT and CDR2 is FYEKMQ (reference sequence). V was shortened by 3 bases and J by 5 bases, with 11 bases between the two germline ends. CDR3 residues: CASSFRLGDNEQFF. CDR3 DNA: TGTGCCAGCAGCTTTAGACTAGGAGACAATGAGCAGTTCTTC.

The table lists this clone with a count of one. V is TRBV6-5 and J is TRBJ2-1; D may be TRBD2 (7 bases). There are 15 residues in the CDR3. Germline CDR1 is MNHEY and CDR2 is SVGAGI. V was clipped by 2 bases and J by 7 bases, with 15 bases between them. The CDR3 DNA follows: TGTGCCAGCAGTTACCCCGGGGAGGGGGAGAATGAGCAGTTCTTC. It yields the protein CASSYPGEGENEQFF.

J is TRBJ1-4 and V is TRBV7-2, with D possibly TRBD1 on 6 matching bases. From germline, CDR1 is SGHTA and CDR2 FQGNSA. Trimming pared 6 bases from V and 3 bases from J, leaving 8 bases between. The CDR3 is 13 amino acids. In nucleotides, the CDR3 is TGTGCCAGCAGAGGGGGTCCTAATGAAAAACTGTTTTTT. Translating gives CASRGGPNEKLFF. The complete variable domain, with remaining parts taken from reference TRBV7-2 and TRBJ1-4, reads GAGVSQSPSNKVTEKGKDVELRCDPISGHTALYWYRQSLGQGLEFLIYFQGNSAPDKSGLPSDRFSAERTGGSVSTLTIQRTQQEDSAVYLCASRGGPNEKLFFGSGTQLSVL.

The chain employs TRBV4-1 and TRBJ1-3; no clear D gene. The V gene lost 1 base and the J gene lost 0 bases, with 7 bases spanning the gap. Germline V gene lookup returns CDR1 MGHRA and CDR2 YSYEKL. This CDR3 is 15 amino acids long. DNA of the CDR3: TGCGCCAGCAGCCAAGTAGGACTCTCTGGAAACACCATATATTTT. This sequence encodes CASSQVGLSGNTIYF.

On this clone: Other DNA sequences from this sample encode an identical CDR3 as well. The chain combines TRBV5-1 with TRBJ2-1; 14 bases map to TRBD2. Looked up from germline, CDR1 is SGHRS and CDR2 is YFSETQ. The length of the CDR3 is 15 residues. The ends lost 3 bases at V and 9 bases at J; junction bases unmatched: 5. In nucleotides, the CDR3 is TGCGCCAGCAGCTCGGGACTAGCGGGAGTGAGTGAGCAGTTCTTC. Translating it yields CASSSGLAGVSEQFF. Together with reference TRBV5-1 and TRBJ2-1, the CDR3 gives the full variable domain: KAGVTQTPRYLIKTRGQQVTLSCSPISGHRSVSWYQQTPGQGLQFLFEYFSETQRNKGNFPGRFSGRQFSNSRSEMNVSTLELGDSALYLCASSSGLAGVSEQFFGPGTRLTVL.

The chain carries TRBV28 and TRBJ2-4; perhaps TRBD2 as D (6 bases). This CDR3 contains 17 residues. Germline assignment: CDR1 MDHEN and CDR2 SYDVKM. The ends were cut back, 7 bases at V and 1 base at J, with 20 bases in the middle. CDR3 in DNA: TGTGCCAGCACCCGACCCACGGGGGAAGGGGCCAAAAACATTCAGTACTTC. The encoded protein is CASTRPTGEGAKNIQYF.

The chain joins TRBV14 to TRBJ2-7, with D maybe TRBD1 (5 bases). This CDR3 contains 12 residues. Between the trimmed V and J ends, which lost 3 bases and 4 bases, there was a span of 7 bases. From germline, CDR1 is SGHDN and CDR2 FVKESK. The CDR3 is CASSQKGYEQYF. The CDR3 DNA reads TGTGCCAGCAGCCAGAAGGGGTACGAGCAGTACTTC.

J is TRBJ2-7 and V is TRBV19; possible D gene TRBD2, 5 bases. The CDR3 is made up of 14 amino acids. Trimming left V 5 bases short and J 1 base short, with 12 bases between. Germline-derived CDR1 and CDR2 are LNHDA and SQIVND (reference sequence). The CDR3 sequence is CASSSREVSYEQYF. In DNA form, the CDR3 reads TGTGCCAGTAGTTCTCGGGAAGTTTCCTACGAGCAGTACTTC.

V gene TRBV7-2 combines with J gene TRBJ2-1, with 7 bases aligning to TRBD2. The CDR3 is made up of 14 amino acids. The J segment lost 6 bases and the V segment lost 2 bases, leaving 4 bases of the junction unmatched. CDR1 is SGHTA and CDR2 is FQGNSA in the germline V gene. The CDR3 here is CASSLWGRGNEQFF. CDR3 coding DNA: TGTGCCAGCAGCTTATGGGGGAGGGGCAATGAGCAGTTCTTC.

The rearrangement links TRBV28 to TRBJ2-7; 11 bases line up with TRBD1. The CDR3 contains 15 residues. The V segment lost 6 bases and the J segment 7 bases; nucleotides outside the gene matches: 11. Germline CDR1 MDHEN, CDR2 SYDVKM. The CDR3 region has the DNA TGTGCCAGCAGCCGTAGAGGACAGGGGGCGCTTGAGCAGTACTTC. Amino acids: CASSRRGQGALEQYF.

For the CDR3, the DNA is TGTGCCAGCAGTGAAGATTCGGACACGGAGACCCAGTACTTC. This translates into CASSEDSDTETQYF. The chain links TRBV6-1 to TRBJ2-5; the D gene is possibly TRBD1 (5 bases). The CDR3 is made up of 14 amino acids. V gave up 1 base and J gave up 5 bases, with 11 bases separating them. Germline assignment: CDR1 MNHNS and CDR2 SASEGT.

The chain has TRBV5-4 and TRBJ2-5; D is perhaps TRBD2 (6 bases). Germline lookup yields CDR1 SGHNT and CDR2 YYREEE (reference sequence). V lost 2 bases and J 6 bases, leaving 14 bases between the germline ends. This CDR3 region has 14 residues. CDR3: CASSLVGTQKTQYF. The CDR3 DNA follows: TGTGCCAGCAGCTTAGTCGGGACTCAGAAGACCCAGTACTTC.

The chain is built from TRBV11-3 and TRBJ2-2; D call uncertain. The CDR3 extends over 14 amino acids. Between the trimmed V and J ends, which lost 4 bases and 0 bases, there was a span of 6 bases. Germline CDR1 SGHNT, CDR2 YENEEA. The CDR3 is CASSSDSNTGELFF. The CDR3 nucleotides read TGTGCCAGCAGCTCAGACTCGAACACCGGGGAGCTGTTTTTT.